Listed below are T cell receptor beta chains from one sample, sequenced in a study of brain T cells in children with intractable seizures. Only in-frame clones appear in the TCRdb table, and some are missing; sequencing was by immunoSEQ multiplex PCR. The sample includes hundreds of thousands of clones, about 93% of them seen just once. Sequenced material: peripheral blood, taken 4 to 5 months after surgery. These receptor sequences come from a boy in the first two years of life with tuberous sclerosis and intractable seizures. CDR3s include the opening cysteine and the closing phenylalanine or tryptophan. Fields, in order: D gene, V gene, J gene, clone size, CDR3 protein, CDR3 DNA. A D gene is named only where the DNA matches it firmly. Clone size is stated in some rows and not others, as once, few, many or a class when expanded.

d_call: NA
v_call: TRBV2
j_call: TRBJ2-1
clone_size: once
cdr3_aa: CASSARAGKVNEQFF
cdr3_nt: TGTGCCAGCAGTGCCCGGGCAGGGAAGGTTAATGAGCAGTTCTTC

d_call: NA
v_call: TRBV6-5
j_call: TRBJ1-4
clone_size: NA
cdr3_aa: CASSREKLFF
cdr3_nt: TGTGCCAGCAGCCGCGAAAAACTGTTTTTT

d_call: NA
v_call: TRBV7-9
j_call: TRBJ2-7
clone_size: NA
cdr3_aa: CASSPGVYYEQYF
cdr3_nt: TGTGCCAGCAGCCCCGGGGTATACTACGAGCAGTACTTC

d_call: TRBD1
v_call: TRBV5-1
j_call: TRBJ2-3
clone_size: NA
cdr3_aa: CASSYGFRTGATDTQYF
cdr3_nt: TGCGCCAGCAGCTACGGCTTCCGGACAGGGGCCACAGATACGCAGTATTTT

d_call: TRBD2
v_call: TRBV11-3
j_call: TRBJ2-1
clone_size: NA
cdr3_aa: CASSLGPLAGAYNEQFF
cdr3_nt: TGTGCCAGCAGCTTAGGGCCACTAGCGGGAGCTTATAATGAGCAGTTCTTC

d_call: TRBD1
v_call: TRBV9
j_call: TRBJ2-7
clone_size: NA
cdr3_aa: CASSWDRGSEQYF
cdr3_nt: TGTGCCAGCAGCTGGGACAGGGGAAGCGAGCAGTACTTC

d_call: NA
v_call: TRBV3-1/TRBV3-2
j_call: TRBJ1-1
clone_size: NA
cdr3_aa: CASSLDGDFTEAFF
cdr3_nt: TGTGCCAGCAGCCTGGACGGCGATTTCACTGAAGCTTTCTTT

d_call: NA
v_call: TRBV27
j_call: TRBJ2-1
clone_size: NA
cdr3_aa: CASSPLMGPPNEQFF
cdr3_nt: TGTGCCAGCAGTCCCCTCATGGGACCCCCCAATGAGCAGTTCTTC

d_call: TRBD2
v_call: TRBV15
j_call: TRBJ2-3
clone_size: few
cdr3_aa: CATSSAASGSDTQYF
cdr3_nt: TGTGCCACCAGCTCCGCGGCTAGCGGGAGTGATACGCAGTATTTT

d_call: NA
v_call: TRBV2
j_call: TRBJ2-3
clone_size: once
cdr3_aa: CASSEVGGTDTQYF
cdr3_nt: TGTGCCAGCAGTGAAGTTGGCGGCACAGATACGCAGTATTTT

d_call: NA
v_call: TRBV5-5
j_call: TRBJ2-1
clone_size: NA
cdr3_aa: CASITGSSYNEQFF
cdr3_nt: TGTGCCAGCATCACAGGGAGCTCCTACAATGAGCAGTTCTTC

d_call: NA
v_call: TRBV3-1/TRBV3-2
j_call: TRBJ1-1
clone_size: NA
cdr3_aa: CASSQTYAEAFF
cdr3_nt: TGTGCCAGCAGCCAGACTTACGCTGAAGCTTTCTTT

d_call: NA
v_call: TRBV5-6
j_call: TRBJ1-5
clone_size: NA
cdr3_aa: CASSLGAGNQPQHF
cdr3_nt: TGTGCCAGCAGCTTGGGGGCGGGGAATCAGCCCCAGCATTTT

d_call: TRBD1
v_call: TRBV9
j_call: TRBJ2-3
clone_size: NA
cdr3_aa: CASSVRQGKASTDTQYF
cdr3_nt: TGTGCCAGCAGCGTACGACAGGGGAAGGCTAGCACAGATACGCAGTATTTT

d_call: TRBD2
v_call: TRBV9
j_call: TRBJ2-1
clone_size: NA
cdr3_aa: CASSARLAENNEQFF
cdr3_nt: TGTGCCAGCAGCGCCCGACTAGCGGAAAACAATGAGCAGTTCTTC

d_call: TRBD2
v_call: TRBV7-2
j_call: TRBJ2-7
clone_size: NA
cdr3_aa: CASSNPSGAGSYEQYF
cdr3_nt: TGTGCCAGCAGCAACCCTAGCGGGGCAGGGTCCTACGAGCAGTACTTC

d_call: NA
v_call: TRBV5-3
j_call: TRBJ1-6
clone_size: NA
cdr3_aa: CARSPLRRASNSPLHF
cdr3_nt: TGTGCCAGAAGCCCCCTCCGGCGGGCATCTAATTCACCCCTCCACTTT

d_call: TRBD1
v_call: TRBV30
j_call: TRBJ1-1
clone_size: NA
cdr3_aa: CAWSPKTGGYVGTEAFF
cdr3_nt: TGTGCCTGGAGTCCAAAGACAGGGGGCTATGTGGGTACTGAAGCTTTCTTT

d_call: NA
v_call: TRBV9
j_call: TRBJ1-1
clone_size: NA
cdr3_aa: CASSEDGNTEAFF
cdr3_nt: TGTGCCAGCAGCGAGGACGGGAACACTGAAGCTTTCTTT

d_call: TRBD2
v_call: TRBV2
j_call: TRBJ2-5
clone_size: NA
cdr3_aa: CASSLSHLAGGKQETQYF
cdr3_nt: TGTGCCAGCAGTTTATCTCACTTAGCGGGGGGCAAACAAGAGACCCAGTACTTC

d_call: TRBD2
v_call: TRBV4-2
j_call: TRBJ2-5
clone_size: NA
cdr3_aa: CASSQALAGVETQYF
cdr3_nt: TGTGCCAGCAGCCAAGCACTAGCGGGAGTCGAGACCCAGTACTTC

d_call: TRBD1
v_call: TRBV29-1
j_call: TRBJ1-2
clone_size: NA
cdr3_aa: CSVGTGEWLEGYTF
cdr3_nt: TGCAGCGTGGGGACAGGGGAATGGCTGGAGGGCTACACCTTC

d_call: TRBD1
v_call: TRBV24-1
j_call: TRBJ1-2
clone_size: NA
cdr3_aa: CATSDPGQGGGYTF
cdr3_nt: TGTGCCACCAGTGACCCGGGACAGGGAGGCGGCTACACCTTC

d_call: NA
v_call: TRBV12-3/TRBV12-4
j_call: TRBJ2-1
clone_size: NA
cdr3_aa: CASGSDEQFF
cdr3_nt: TGTGCCAGCGGCTCGGATGAGCAGTTCTTC

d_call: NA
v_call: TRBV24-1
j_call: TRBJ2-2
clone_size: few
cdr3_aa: CATSLYTGELFF
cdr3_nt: TGTGCCACCAGTCTATACACCGGGGAGCTGTTTTTT

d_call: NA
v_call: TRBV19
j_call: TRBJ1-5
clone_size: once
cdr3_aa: CASTFALGSNQPQHF
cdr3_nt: TGTGCCAGTACCTTTGCCCTCGGGAGCAATCAGCCCCAGCATTTT

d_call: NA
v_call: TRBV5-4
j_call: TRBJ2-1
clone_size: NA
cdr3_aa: CASSSYRAGDEQFF
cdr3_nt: TGTGCCAGCAGCTCTTACAGGGCTGGGGATGAGCAGTTCTTC

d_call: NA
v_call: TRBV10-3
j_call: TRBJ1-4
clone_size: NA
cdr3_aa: CAISDFGQSNEKLFF
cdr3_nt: TGTGCCATCAGTGATTTCGGACAGTCTAATGAAAAACTGTTTTTT

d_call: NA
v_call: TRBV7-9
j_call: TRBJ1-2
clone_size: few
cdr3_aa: CASSLEPVNRDLYGYTF
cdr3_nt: TGTGCCAGCAGCTTAGAACCTGTAAACAGGGACCTCTATGGCTACACCTTC

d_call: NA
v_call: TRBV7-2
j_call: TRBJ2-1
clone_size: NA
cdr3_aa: CASSLARGNEQFF
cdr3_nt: TGTGCCAGCAGCTTAGCCCGGGGGAATGAGCAGTTCTTC

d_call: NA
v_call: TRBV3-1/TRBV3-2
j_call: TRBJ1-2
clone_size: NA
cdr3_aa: CASSQEFAGIHGYTF
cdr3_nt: TGTGCCAGCAGCCAAGAGTTCGCAGGAATCCATGGCTACACCTTC

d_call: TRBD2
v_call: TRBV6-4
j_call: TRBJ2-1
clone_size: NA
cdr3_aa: CASSASGGSYNEQFF
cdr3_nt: TGTGCCAGCAGTGCTAGCGGGGGGTCCTACAATGAGCAGTTCTTC

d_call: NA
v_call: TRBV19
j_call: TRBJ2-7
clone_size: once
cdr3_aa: CASSIGGRWSYEQYF
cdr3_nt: TGTGCCAGTAGTATCGGTGGAAGATGGTCCTACGAGCAGTACTTC

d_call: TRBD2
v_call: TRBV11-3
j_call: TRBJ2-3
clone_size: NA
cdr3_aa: CASSLREAGVTDTQYF
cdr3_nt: TGTGCCAGCAGCCTCCGGGAAGCGGGGGTCACAGATACGCAGTATTTT

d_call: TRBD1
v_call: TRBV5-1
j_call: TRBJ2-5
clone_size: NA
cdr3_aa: CASSLWTGEYETQYF
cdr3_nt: TGCGCCAGCAGCTTGTGGACAGGGGAATACGAGACCCAGTACTTC

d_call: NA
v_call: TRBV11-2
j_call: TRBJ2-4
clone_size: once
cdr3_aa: CASSLDGELVRAKNIQYF
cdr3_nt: TGTGCCAGCAGCTTAGACGGGGAGCTGGTTAGGGCCAAAAACATTCAGTACTTC

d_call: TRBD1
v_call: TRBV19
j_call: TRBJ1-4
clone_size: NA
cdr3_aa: CASSLTGTGNEKLFF
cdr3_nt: TGTGCCAGTAGTCTCACCGGGACAGGGAATGAAAAACTGTTTTTT

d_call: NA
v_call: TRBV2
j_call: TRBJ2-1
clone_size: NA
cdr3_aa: CASSKEDSYNEQFF
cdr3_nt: TGTGCCAGCAGTAAGGAGGACTCTTACAATGAGCAGTTCTTC

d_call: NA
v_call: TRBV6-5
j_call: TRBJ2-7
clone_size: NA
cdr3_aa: CASSYGSVNSYEQYF
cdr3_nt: TGTGCCAGCAGTTACGGCAGCGTAAACTCCTACGAGCAGTACTTC

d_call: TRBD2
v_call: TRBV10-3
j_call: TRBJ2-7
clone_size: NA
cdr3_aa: CAISGGGAYEQYF
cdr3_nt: TGTGCCATCAGTGGCGGGGGGGCCTACGAGCAGTACTTC

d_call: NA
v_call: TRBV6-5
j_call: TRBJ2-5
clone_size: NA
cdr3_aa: CASMRQETQYF
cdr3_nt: TGTGCCAGCATGCGTCAAGAGACCCAGTACTTC

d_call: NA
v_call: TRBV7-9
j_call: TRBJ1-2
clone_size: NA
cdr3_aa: CASSLDTGYGYTF
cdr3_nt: TGTGCCAGCAGCTTAGATACAGGCTATGGCTACACCTTC

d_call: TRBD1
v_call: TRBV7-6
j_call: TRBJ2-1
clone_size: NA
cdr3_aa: CASSSGQGTYNEQFF
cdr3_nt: TGTGCCAGCAGCTCGGGACAGGGAACCTACAATGAGCAGTTCTTC

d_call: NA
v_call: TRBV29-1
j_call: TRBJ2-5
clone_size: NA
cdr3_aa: CSVGETEETQYF
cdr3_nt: TGCAGCGTAGGGGAGACAGAAGAGACCCAGTACTTC

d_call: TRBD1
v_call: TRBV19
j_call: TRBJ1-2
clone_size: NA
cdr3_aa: CASSSQGAGYGYTF
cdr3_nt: TGTGCCAGTAGTTCACAGGGGGCCGGCTATGGCTACACCTTC

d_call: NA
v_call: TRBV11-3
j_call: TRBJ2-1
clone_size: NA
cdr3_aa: CASSSGSSYNEQFF
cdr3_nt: TGTGCCAGCAGCTCGGGAAGCTCCTACAATGAGCAGTTCTTC

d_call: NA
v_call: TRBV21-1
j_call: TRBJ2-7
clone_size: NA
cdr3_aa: CAIPGLAGKHSYEQYF
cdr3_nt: TGTGCCATCCCGGGACTAGCGGGAAAGCACTCCTACGAGCAGTACTTC

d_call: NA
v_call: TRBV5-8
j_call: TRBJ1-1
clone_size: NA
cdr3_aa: CASSPTPFATVGAEAFF
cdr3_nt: TGTGCCAGCAGCCCCACGCCCTTCGCGACAGTCGGAGCTGAAGCTTTCTTT

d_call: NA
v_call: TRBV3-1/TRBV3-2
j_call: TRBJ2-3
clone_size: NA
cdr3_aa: CASSRETGDTQYF
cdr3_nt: TGTGCCAGCAGCCGAGAGACTGGGGATACGCAGTATTTT

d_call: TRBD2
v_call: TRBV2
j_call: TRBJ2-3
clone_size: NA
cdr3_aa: CASRAGEVYTDTQYF
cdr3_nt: TGTGCCAGCAGGGCGGGAGAGGTCTATACAGATACGCAGTATTTT